Listed here are 27 T cell receptor beta chains from one sample, sequenced in a study of T-cell memory formation after mild COVID-19. Each CDR3 protein is one row after TCRdb ran MiXCR on the 5' RACE reads. This table holds 270,000 or so distinct CDR3 sequences, 16% found once. Sequences were obtained from PBMCs or a T cell subset sorted from them (not recorded which). Receptors were obtained from a man younger than 35 who had mild COVID-19 (a few samples of this study predate the infection). Cell type and time point are not known.

This clonotype was observed many times. The V call is TRBV6-6, the J call TRBJ1-1; D not resolved. V was trimmed by 2 bases and J by 8 bases, leaving 12 bases between them. Germline V CDR1 and CDR2: MNHNY, SVGAGI (reference sequence). The CDR3 runs to 13 residues. The CDR3 DNA follows: TGTGCCAGCAGTTACCCCCTTGGCGGAGAAGCTTTCTTT. Protein: CASSYPLGGEAFF.

A few counts support this clonotype. The V gene is TRBV7-6, the J gene TRBJ2-5, with unresolved D. The germline V and J ends were trimmed by 0 bases and 0 bases, with 8 bases remaining between them. Germline V gives CDR1 SGHVS, CDR2 FNYEAQ. This CDR3 contains 15 residues. The CDR3 bases are TGTGCCAGCAGCTTAGCCCTGCTGGACCAAGAGACCCAGTACTTC. Its translation is CASSLALLDQETQYF.

V gene TRBV5-4 combines with J gene TRBJ1-1; D possibly corresponds to TRBD1 (5 bases). The CDR3 extends over 14 amino acids. V dropped 3 bases and J dropped 8 bases, with 17 bases sitting between them. CDR1 and CDR2 from the germline V gene are SGHNT and YYREEE (reference sequence). CDR3 residues: CASSWQDREGEAFF. The CDR3 nucleotides read TGTGCCAGCAGCTGGCAGGATCGGGAGGGGGAAGCTTTCTTT.

The chain recombines TRBV20-1 with TRBJ1-2, with unresolved D. The CDR3 is 13 amino acids. CDR1 is DFQATT, CDR2 SNEGSKA, per germline (reference sequence). The germline V and J ends were trimmed by 3 bases and 1 base, with 9 bases remaining between them. The CDR3 protein is CSASPRNNYGYTF. CDR3 nucleotides: TGCAGTGCTAGCCCTCGAAATAACTATGGCTACACCTTC.

V and J are TRBV6-2 or TRBV6-3 and TRBJ2-2; possibly TRBD2 for D (5 bases). The length of the CDR3 is 14 residues. The V and J ends lost 5 bases and 3 bases respectively, with 10 bases between them. Germline CDR1 and CDR2: MNHEY and SVGEGT. The CDR3 is CASSGGADTGELFF. In nucleotides, the CDR3 is TGTGCCAGCAGTGGCGGAGCGGACACCGGGGAGCTGTTTTTT.

This clonotype was observed a handful of times. The chain uses TRBV3-1 and TRBJ1-2, with 9 bases identical to TRBD1. Trimming removed 1 base from V and 5 bases from J; junction bases left unmatched: 8. The germline V gene encodes CDR1 LGHDT and CDR2 YNNKEL (reference sequence). The CDR3 has 16 amino acids. CDR3: CASSQGGDGQGYGYTF. The CDR3 DNA reads as TGTGCCAGCAGCCAAGGGGGCGACGGACAGGGGTATGGCTACACCTTC.

The rearrangement uses TRBV4-2 and TRBJ2-1; D gene unclear. Germline assignment: CDR1 LGHNA and CDR2 YNFKEQ. The CDR3 has 13 amino acids. Trimming took off 0 bases at V and 9 bases at J, with 9 bases between the two ends. The CDR3 protein is CASSQEVGVEQFF. As DNA, the CDR3 is TGTGCCAGCAGCCAAGAAGTCGGAGTTGAGCAGTTCTTC.

The rearrangement uses TRBV11-2 and TRBJ1-6; D unresolved. Germline V CDR1 and CDR2: SGHAT, FQNNGV. V was pared by 8 bases and J by 11 bases, with 10 bases between. This CDR3 is built from 11 residues. The CDR3 coding sequence is TGTGCCAGCGGTAGGGTAGCACCCCTCCACTTT. This translates into CASGRVAPLHF.

This clonotype has a count of ten or more. The chain is built from TRBV6-5 and TRBJ2-3; 7 nucleotides line up with TRBD1. The junction had 4 bases not matched to a gene; V was cut back by 0 bases and J by 1 base. Germline CDR1 and CDR2: MNHEY and SVGAGI. The CDR3 is made up of 16 amino acids. CDR3 nucleotides: TGTGCCAGCAGTTACTCGACAGGGAGTGGCACAGATACGCAGTATTTT. Residues: CASSYSTGSGTDTQYF.

The rearrangement links TRBV20-1 to TRBJ2-5, with TRBD2 identical over 10 bases. V trimming: 4 bases; J trimming: 5 bases; junction bases outside the gene matches: 10. This CDR3 region has 15 residues. The germline V gene has CDR1 DFQATT and CDR2 SNEGSKA (reference sequence). The CDR3, as DNA: TGCAGTGCTAAGCGGGGGGGCTCTTGGTCGGAGACCCAGTACTTC. It is translated as CSAKRGGSWSETQYF.

The V call is TRBV4-1, the J call TRBJ1-5; D gene unclear. Trimming left V 0 bases short and J 9 bases short, with 9 bases between. The CDR3 runs 13 residues. Germline values: CDR1 MGHRA, CDR2 YSYEKL. CDR3 protein: CASSQEPTGPQHF. The CDR3 DNA reads as TGCGCCAGCAGCCAAGAGCCCACGGGGCCCCAGCATTTT.

The chain combines TRBV27 with TRBJ2-5, with D possibly called TRBD1 or TRBD2 (5 bases each). Trimming cost V 4 bases and J 5 bases, with 11 bases left between them. CDR1 is MNHEY and CDR2 is SMNVEV in the germline V gene (reference sequence). There are 13 residues in the CDR3. The CDR3 region has the DNA TGTGCCAGCAGTTGGGGCAGGGAGGAGACCCAGTACTTC. Protein product: CASSWGREETQYF.

The gene calls are TRBV6-6 and TRBJ1-5, with D perhaps matching TRBD1 (5 bases). This CDR3 comprises 15 residues. The V end was cut by 6 bases, the J end by 5 bases, with 17 bases between. Germline-derived CDR1 and CDR2 are MNHNY and SVGAGI (reference sequence). This CDR3 reads CASRPTGVWDQPQHF. CDR3 in DNA: TGTGCCAGCAGGCCGACGGGGGTTTGGGATCAGCCCCAGCATTTT.

This clonotype was seen ten or more times. The chain employs TRBV28 and TRBJ1-2; no firm D call. This CDR3 has 12 amino acids. Germline CDR1 is MDHEN and CDR2 is SYDVKM. The V and J ends lost 2 bases and 8 bases respectively, with 9 bases between them. In nucleotides, the CDR3 is TGTGCCAGCAGTTTAACCCTTCAGGGCTACACCTTC. Encoded protein: CASSLTLQGYTF.

The sample holds a few counts of this clonotype. The CDR3 region is CASSPRGTGANVLTF. The DNA of the CDR3 is TGTGCCAGCAGTCCACGGGGAACTGGGGCCAACGTCCTGACTTTC. V and J are TRBV6-6 and TRBJ2-6, with TRBD2 as a possible D gene (5 bases). Between the trimmed V and J ends, which lost 5 bases and 2 bases, there was a span of 10 bases. Germline loops: CDR1 MNHNY, CDR2 SVGAGI (reference sequence). CDR3 length: 15 amino acids.

This clonotype has a handful of counts. DNA of the CDR3: TGTGCCAGCTCACCACGGGGAACAGGGCTGGTGCAGTACTTC. Translating gives CASSPRGTGLVQYF. The chain carries TRBV18 and TRBJ2-7, with TRBD1 as a possible D gene (6 bases). The CDR3 consists of 14 residues. The germline V and J ends were trimmed by 1 base and 9 bases, with 16 bases remaining between them. Germline assignment: CDR1 KGHSH and CDR2 LQKENI.

This clonotype has ten or more counts. This chain uses TRBV12-3 or TRBV12-4 with TRBJ2-5; 12 bases match TRBD2. Germline trimming cut 1 base from V and 4 bases from J; bases unmatched to any gene: 7. The CDR3 length is 17 residues. The CDR3 region is CASSLGVTSGRGETQYF. The CDR3 bases are TGTGCCAGCAGTTTAGGCGTGACTAGCGGGAGAGGAGAGACCCAGTACTTC.

The J gene is TRBJ1-6, the V gene TRBV7-9; D gene unclear. V lost 5 bases, J lost 16 bases, and 18 bases lay in between. This CDR3 is built from 13 residues. The germline V gene encodes CDR1 SEHNR and CDR2 FQNEAQ (reference sequence). CDR3 sequence (DNA): TGTGCCAGCAGCCCACCCGGGCCGCCAATTCTCCACTTT. Amino acid sequence: CASSPPGPPILHF.

This clonotype showed up just a few times. The chain uses TRBV7-2 and TRBJ1-5; D gene ambiguous. V dropped 5 bases and J dropped 7 bases, with 12 bases sitting between them. Looked up from germline, CDR1 is SGHTA and CDR2 is FQGNSA. This CDR3 contains 13 residues. The CDR3 nucleotides are TGTGCCAGCAGCACACGCGGCCAACAGCCCCAGCATTTT. Translation gives CASSTRGQQPQHF.

The chain recombines TRBV11-2 with TRBJ2-7; 7 bases are a match to TRBD1. V dropped 6 bases and J dropped 5; count of bases not matched to a gene: 7. CDR3 length: 13 residues. Germline CDR1 and CDR2: SGHAT and FQNNGV. The DNA for the CDR3 is TGTGCCAGCAGAGTTACAGGGGCGCACGAGCAGTACGTC. Protein sequence: CASRVTGAHEQYV.

The chain is built from TRBV10-3 and TRBJ2-2, with TRBD1 identical over 9 bases. Germline V gene lookup returns CDR1 ENHRY and CDR2 SYGVKD. The CDR3 length is 14 residues. Trimming removed 5 bases from V and 6 bases from J; junction bases left unmatched: 4. DNA for the CDR3: TGTGCCATCAGTCCGGGACAGGGTGCCGGGGAGCTGTTTTTT. This gives the protein CAISPGQGAGELFF.

This chain uses TRBV9 with TRBJ1-1; tentatively, D is TRBD1 (6 bases). The V end was cut by 3 bases, the J end by 1 base, with 10 bases between. The CDR3 consists of 14 residues. Germline V CDR1 and CDR2: SGDLS, YYNGEE. The CDR3 is CASSAKGQNTEAFF. The CDR3 nucleotides are TGTGCCAGCAGCGCCAAGGGACAGAACACTGAAGCTTTCTTT.

This clonotype was picked up one time. The chain uses TRBV4-1 and TRBJ2-3, with a possible D match to TRBD2 (6 bases). CDR3 length equals 17 residues. Looked up from germline, CDR1 is MGHRA and CDR2 is YSYEKL. Trimming cost V 0 bases and J 4 bases, with 17 bases left between them. CDR3 protein: CASSQDPAWGGADTQYF. DNA for the CDR3: TGCGCCAGCAGCCAAGATCCTGCCTGGGGCGGGGCAGATACGCAGTATTTT.

V usage is TRBV3-1 and J usage is TRBJ1-1; possible D gene TRBD1, 5 bases. V lost 4 bases, J lost 6 bases, and 21 bases lay in between. The CDR3 is made up of 16 amino acids. Germline V gene lookup returns CDR1 LGHDT and CDR2 YNNKEL (reference sequence). For the CDR3, the DNA is TGTGCCAGCAGCCTTCAGTTGGGGGTTGAAGCCCCTGAAGCTTTCTTT. Its protein is CASSLQLGVEAPEAFF.

The genes are TRBV18 and TRBJ1-2; D ambiguous. The V end was cut by 0 bases, the J end by 4 bases, with 6 bases between. Germline lookup yields CDR1 KGHSH and CDR2 LQKENI. The CDR3 is 13 residues long. CDR3 in DNA: TGTGCCAGCTCACCACCAGCGGGCTATGGCTACACCTTC. It encodes CASSPPAGYGYTF.

J is TRBJ1-2 and V is TRBV12-3 or TRBV12-4; 8 bases agree with TRBD1. V shed 7 bases, J shed 8 bases, and the junction held 6 bases outside the gene matches. The CDR3 is made up of 12 amino acids. The CDR3 coding sequence is TGTGCCAGCAAGGGGACAGGTCAAGGCTACACCTTC. As protein: CASKGTGQGYTF.

The V call is TRBV7-3, the J call TRBJ2-2; D gene ambiguous. CDR3 length equals 14 residues. The V end lost 6 bases, the J end lost 4 bases, and 12 bases lay between the germline ends. Germline assignment: CDR1 SGHTA and CDR2 FQGTGA. CDR3 residues: CASRSGRTTGELFF. CDR3 bases: TGTGCCAGCAGGTCCGGGCGAACCACCGGGGAGCTGTTTTTT.